This T cell receptor beta chain came from a study of identical twins (dated by TCRdb to 2016 to 2017). Concerning the study at large: TCR alpha and beta repertoires from monozygotic twins, unrelated adults of various ages and cord blood were deep-sequenced to test whether fetal clonotypes persist. To rule out contamination, the twin experiments were replicated at different times with different library preparation protocols.

Every donor in the study was a healthy Caucasian. The twin cohort consisted of three pairs of female monozygotic twins, all aged about 18 to 29 years. CD4+ and CD8+ T cell populations were isolated with positive isolation kits from Invitrogen. Details on this clonotype: This clone's antigen is unknown. No qualities accompany the bases; no much larger clone lies one base away.

The protocol used for the library was 5' RACE. The run used an Illumina HiSeq 2000. Template switching introduced a universal primer binding site; the final cDNA contained a unique molecular identifier, enabling accurate counting of TCR cDNA molecules. Specific primers in the conserved constant-segment region were used to synthesize first-strand cDNA for TCR alpha and beta chains. To control for contamination, every cDNA library was double barcoded, receiving both a SMART-Mk sample barcode and Illumina barcodes. TruSeq adapter sequences, together with Illumina sample barcodes, were added in two successive PCR steps. Sequencing of the TCR alpha and beta cDNA libraries was done on the Illumina HiSeq platform using custom primers. The study's processing was this. MiGEC was used to process raw reads and extract unique molecular identifiers, and MiXCR was used to find CDR3 positions. Recombination models were inferred per individual with the repgenHMM and IGoR tools using an EM algorithm. Shared clonotypes were analyzed with the tcR package in R, and sharing was normalized by the product of cloneset sizes. To study raw recombination free of thymic and clonal selection effects, out-of-frame nonproductive sequences were analyzed. TCRdb reworked the public reads: Q25 trimming with fastp, MiXCR clone assembly, productive beta chains retained. Rows matching on CDR3 protein sequence are summarized as one entry with the most common DNA and genes. Clone size and V and J calls follow TCRdb, not the original study. Counted in this sample were 250,000 to 350,000 distinct CDR3 sequences; 9.5% of them appeared once. Together, the top ten hold 5.5% to 9% of the sample.

What the authors observed across the whole study: Excess twin sharing in beta out-of-frame sequences was weaker because fewer shared sequences lowered the signal-to-noise ratio. Conclusions relied on cross-sectional statistical analysis, since the same donors could not be followed over many years. In monozygotic twins, recombination models systematically underestimated out-of-frame TCR alpha sharing, but the models matched the sharing seen between unrelated individuals. Abundant cord blood beta clonotypes carried fewer insertions; young adult naive repertoires showed a weaker similar trend, while memory repertoires showed none. Invariant T cells such as MAIT and iNKT could partly confound zero-insertion analyses, though diverse VJ usage argued against this for most clonotypes. Out-of-frame TCR alpha sequences shared between twins showed an excess of low generation-probability sequences compared with coincidental sharing between unrelated individuals.

The germline V and J ends show losses of 0 bases and 2 bases respectively, and no gene match explains 6 bases of the junction. The CDR3 spans 18 residues, from the cysteine through the phenylalanine. Only the CDR3 DNA is retained, 54 bases long and in frame from the first base. CDR1 and CDR2 are drawn from the germline V gene: LGHNA, YSLEER. These data also formed part of another study, on yellow fever vaccine responses in identical twins. That second publication adds: According to the authors, in identical twins the way T cells responded to vaccination appeared partly convergent and partly personalized. In the study, vaccine-responding T cell clones were precisely tracked in identical twins.

This chain joins TRBV4-3 to TRBJ2-1; 11 bases in between match TRBD2. The source is a woman aged 18 to 35 in good health. Specimen: CD8+ T cells sorted from blood. The DNA is TGCGCCAGCAGCCAAGATCGGAGACTAGCGGGAACCTACAATGAGCAGTTCTTC. This translates into CASSQDRRLAGTYNEQFF.